The rows below give T cell receptor beta chains drawn from one sample of a study of vaccination effects on CD4 cells after COVID-19. Method: immunoSEQ multiplex PCR; TCRdb's copy keeps in-frame clones and lacks some. The sample includes some 20,000 clones, roughly 76% of them seen just once. Antigen specificity for these receptors is unknown. The specimen comprised CD4+ T cells from PBMCs cultured with HCoV-229E spike peptides, sampled after COVID-19 vaccination. Every receptor here comes from a human donor who received a COVID-19 vaccine. Both conserved end residues are part of each CDR3. The D gene is left open where the match is weak. For some rows the clone size is stated as once, few or many, or as a class when expanded; others skip it.

v_call: TRBV20-1; j_call: TRBJ1-5; d_call: -; clone_size: -; cdr3_aa: CSARTSGPQHF; cdr3_nt: TGCAGTGCTAGAACATCAGGGCCCCAGCATTTT
v_call: TRBV5-8; j_call: TRBJ2-6; d_call: -; clone_size: -; cdr3_aa: CASSFVGGGANVLTF; cdr3_nt: TGTGCCAGCAGCTTCGTAGGTGGAGGGGCCAACGTCCTGACTTTC
v_call: TRBV5-1; j_call: TRBJ1-2; d_call: TRBD1; clone_size: -; cdr3_aa: CASSKGTDFNYGYTF; cdr3_nt: TGCGCCAGCAGCAAGGGGACAGACTTTAACTATGGCTACACCTTC
v_call: TRBV6-5; j_call: TRBJ1-5; d_call: -; clone_size: few; cdr3_aa: CASSYQRDQPQHF; cdr3_nt: TGTGCCAGCAGTTACCAGCGAGACCAGCCCCAGCATTTT
v_call: TRBV18; j_call: TRBJ1-2; d_call: -; clone_size: -; cdr3_aa: CASSPDTRYGYTF; cdr3_nt: TGTGCCAGCTCACCAGATACCAGATATGGCTACACCTTC
v_call: TRBV12-3/TRBV12-4; j_call: TRBJ2-3; d_call: -; clone_size: few; cdr3_aa: CASSLDVSDTQYF; cdr3_nt: TGTGCCAGCAGCTTGGACGTGTCAGATACGCAGTATTTT
v_call: TRBV5-4; j_call: TRBJ1-1; d_call: -; clone_size: few; cdr3_aa: CASSLETEAFF; cdr3_nt: TGTGCCAGCAGCTTGGAGACTGAAGCTTTCTTT
v_call: TRBV7-9; j_call: TRBJ1-4; d_call: TRBD1; clone_size: -; cdr3_aa: CASSLGTGLSEKLFF; cdr3_nt: TGTGCCAGCAGCTTAGGGACAGGGTTATCTGAAAAACTGTTTTTT
v_call: TRBV27; j_call: TRBJ2-1; d_call: TRBD1; clone_size: -; cdr3_aa: CASSLWGQGYYNEQFF; cdr3_nt: TGTGCCAGCAGTTTATGGGGACAGGGCTACTACAATGAGCAGTTCTTC
v_call: TRBV3-1/TRBV3-2; j_call: TRBJ1-4; d_call: -; clone_size: -; cdr3_aa: CASSQDPVGEKLFF; cdr3_nt: TGTGCCAGCAGCCAAGACCCAGTAGGAGAAAAACTGTTTTTT
v_call: TRBV30; j_call: TRBJ1-2; d_call: TRBD1; clone_size: few; cdr3_aa: CAWSTGTDNGYTF; cdr3_nt: TGTGCCTGGAGTACCGGGACAGATAATGGCTACACCTTC
v_call: TRBV6-5; j_call: TRBJ1-3; d_call: TRBD1; clone_size: few; cdr3_aa: CASRTGTHSGNTIYF; cdr3_nt: TGTGCCAGCAGGACAGGGACCCACTCTGGAAACACCATATATTTT
v_call: TRBV6-5; j_call: TRBJ2-7; d_call: TRBD1; clone_size: -; cdr3_aa: CATDGDSLYEQYF; cdr3_nt: TGTGCCACCGATGGGGACAGCCTCTACGAGCAGTACTTC
v_call: TRBV2; j_call: TRBJ1-2; d_call: -; clone_size: few; cdr3_aa: CASIGFTRLGYTF; cdr3_nt: TGTGCCAGCATTGGGTTCACCAGACTCGGCTACACCTTC
v_call: TRBV4-1; j_call: TRBJ2-7; d_call: TRBD2; clone_size: few; cdr3_aa: CASSQGTSGGIYEQYF; cdr3_nt: TGCGCCAGCAGCCAAGGGACTAGCGGGGGGATCTACGAGCAGTACTTC
v_call: TRBV6-6; j_call: TRBJ1-1; d_call: -; clone_size: -; cdr3_aa: CASSPFGGPRNTEAFF; cdr3_nt: TGTGCCAGCAGTCCCTTCGGAGGCCCCAGGAACACTGAAGCTTTCTTT